The rows below give T cell receptor beta chains drawn from one sample of a study of post-analysis software for immune sequencing data. TCRdb called the PCR reads again in MiXCR, with one record for every CDR3 protein. The repertoire consists of 800,000 to 950,000 distinct CDR3 sequences, with under 70% occurring once and the leading ten covering over 4%. The material sequenced was blood. The receptors come from a girl aged 5 to 17 with multiple sclerosis. Both conserved end residues are part of each CDR3. The D gene is left open where the match is weak. A row's size may be missing; if present it is once, few, many or a size class.

TRBJ1-2	.	.	TRBV19	TGTGCCAGTAGTAGGAGGGAGCGAGACTATGGCTACACCTTC	CASSRRERDYGYTF
TRBJ1-1	.	.	TRBV5-5	TGTGCCAGCACATCTTGGGGCGGCAGGAGCACTGAAGCTTTCTTT	CASTSWGGRSTEAFF
TRBJ2-5	.	.	TRBV10-3	TGTGCCATCAGTGTGACTATTCAAGAGACCCAGTACTTC	CAISVTIQETQYF
TRBJ1-1	.	.	TRBV7-3	TGTGCCAGCAGCGTAATGCCGGGACATAAGTCTGGAGCTTTCTTT	CASSVMPGHKSGAFF
TRBJ1-2	.	TRBD1	TRBV20-1	TGCAGTGCTAGATTGCCGACAGGGCGCTTTGGCTACACCTTC	CSARLPTGRFGYTF
TRBJ2-7	.	TRBD2	TRBV6-2/TRBV6-3	TGTGCCAGCAGTTACGGGACTAGCGGGAGCAACGAGCAGTACTTC	CASSYGTSGSNEQYF
TRBJ2-7	.	.	TRBV13	TGTGCCAGCAGCTCACTCGACTCAGCCTACGAGCAGTACTTC	CASSSLDSAYEQYF
TRBJ1-6	.	.	TRBV7-9	TGTGCCAGCAGGGTAGACAGGAGTTCACCCCTCCACTTT	CASRVDRSSPLHF
TRBJ1-1	.	.	TRBV6-5	TGTGCCAGCAGTCCCGGGGCCAGGCGCACTGAAGCTTTCTTT	CASSPGARRTEAFF
TRBJ2-7	.	.	TRBV29-1	TGCAGCGTCGGCGCCGTGGGCTCGGGCGAGCAGTACTTC	CSVGAVGSGEQYF
TRBJ2-7	few	.	TRBV4-1	TGCGCCAGCAGCCAAGCTTCTACGGGGTCCTACGAGCAGTACTTC	CASSQASTGSYEQYF
TRBJ2-3	.	.	TRBV27	TGTGCCAGCAGTTCAGGGGGGAGGGGAACAGATACGCAGTATTTT	CASSSGGRGTDTQYF
TRBJ2-3	few	TRBD1	TRBV12-3/TRBV12-4	TGTGCCAGCAGCCGAGAGGGACAGGGCACAGATACGCAGTATTTT	CASSREGQGTDTQYF
TRBJ2-1	.	TRBD2	TRBV5-1	TGCGCCAGCAGCCCGCGTGATAGCGGGAGGGCCAATGATGAGCAGTTTTTC	CASSPRDSGRANDEQFF
TRBJ1-3	.	TRBD1	TRBV12-3/TRBV12-4	TGTGCCAGCAGTTTTATGGACAGGGGCTCTGGAAACACCATATATTTT	CASSFMDRGSGNTIYF